This TCR beta chain appears in the sequencing data of a study of T cell changes during pregnancy in multiple sclerosis. Sequencing was performed with immunoSEQ multiplex PCR; in TCRdb, only in-frame clones are kept and a portion is missing. The sample has about 51,000 clones; 85% to 95% are singletons. The CDR3 extends over 15 amino acids. Unmatched junction bases numbered 3, after V lost 0 bases and J lost 1 base. Germline V gene sequence: CDR1 SGDLS, CDR2 YYNGEE. The input for sequencing was CD4+ T cells from peripheral blood mononuclear cells, taken in the second trimester of pregnancy. The J gene is TRBJ2-5, the V gene TRBV9, with 7 bases identical to TRBD1. The TCR originated in a female donor with multiple sclerosis, enrolled in a pregnancy study. The CDR3 nucleotides read TGTGCCAGCAGCGTAGTGGGGACAGCCCAAGAGACCCAGTACTTC. Encoded protein: CASSVVGTAQETQYF.